Below are 14 T cell receptor beta chains sequenced from a single sample in a study of T-cell reconstitution after alpha-beta-depleted transplantation in children listed by TCRdb under 2016. The protocol used for the library was PCR. TCRdb lists the instrument as Illumina HiSeq 2500. To normalize quantification of the TCRbeta repertoire, the TCR libraries were built with molecular barcoding that relied on unique molecular identifiers. The raw public data were reprocessed by TCRdb itself: fastp quality trimming at Q25, MiXCR clonotype calling, in-frame beta chains only. A single entry per CDR3 protein holds the most common genes and DNA from its merged rows. Within this sample are some 450,000 distinct CDR3 sequences, with around two fifths of them counted one time only. The ten largest clones capture 27% of the sample. The treatment or condition label corresponds to: allogeneic hematopoietic cell transplantation with graft depleted of TCRalphabeta T cells and CD19 B cells.

The material sequenced was PBMCs, taken before TCRalphabeta/CD19-depleted stem cell transplant. The receptor source for this set is a girl aged 2-10 years with aplastic anemia, due to receive a stem cell transplant.

Ten or more counts support this clonotype. The chain combines TRBV12-3 or TRBV12-4 with TRBJ2-1; perhaps TRBD2 as D (5 bases). The ends were cut back, 6 bases at V and 0 bases at J, with 15 bases in the middle. The CDR3 runs to 16 residues. The CDR3 protein is CASSFGAESSYNEQFF. The CDR3 DNA is TGTGCCAGCAGCTTCGGAGCGGAAAGCTCCTACAATGAGCAGTTCTTC.

J is TRBJ2-1 and V is TRBV20-1; D not certain. Germline V gene sequence: CDR1 DFQATT, CDR2 SNEGSKA (reference sequence). The CDR3 is made up of 13 amino acids. With 1 base removed from V and 3 bases from J, the gap between germline ends came to 7 bases. CDR3 nucleotides: TGCAGTGCTAGAGTCATTGGCTACAATGAGCAGTTCTTC. Protein: CSARVIGYNEQFF.

This clonotype was seen a few times. The chain links TRBV27 to TRBJ2-1; possibly TRBD2 for D (5 bases). This CDR3 has 14 residues. CDR1 and CDR2 from the germline V gene are MNHEY and SMNVEV (reference sequence). V was clipped by 5 bases and J by 10 bases, with 18 bases between them. The CDR3 DNA reads TGTGCCAGCAGTCCCTACGCCGGGGTTCAGGAGCAGTTCTTC. It codes for CASSPYAGVQEQFF.

The gene calls are TRBV20-1 and TRBJ2-5, with D perhaps matching TRBD1 (9 bases). Trimming stripped 5 bases from V and 4 bases from J, with 23 bases between. This CDR3 has 16 residues. Germline V gives CDR1 DFQATT, CDR2 SNEGSKA (reference sequence). CDR3 nucleotide sequence: TGCAGTGCTGCCCGTGGCGGGGGGACAGGGAGAGAGACCCAGTACTTC. As protein: CSAARGGGTGRETQYF.

The chain joins TRBV19 to TRBJ2-7, with TRBD1 matching 7 bases. Germline V gene sequence: CDR1 LNHDA, CDR2 SQIVND (reference sequence). Trimming removed 1 base from V and 4 bases from J; junction bases left unmatched: 7. CDR3 length equals 15 residues. The CDR3 DNA sequence: TGTGCCAGTAGTATAGCAACAGGGGCCCGGTACGAGCAGTACTTC. It translates to CASSIATGARYEQYF.

The chain is built from TRBV7-7 and TRBJ2-5, with a tentative D call TRBD2 (5 bases). The CDR3 extends over 15 amino acids. Germline loops: CDR1 SSHAT, CDR2 FNYEAQ (reference sequence). Between the trimmed V and J ends, which lost 0 bases and 5 bases, there was a span of 13 bases. The CDR3 DNA is TGTGCCAGCAGCTTAGCCGGGGAGTACGGTGAGACCCAGTACTTC. It encodes CASSLAGEYGETQYF.

This clonotype is labeled medium-sized. The rearrangement links TRBV12-3 or TRBV12-4 to TRBJ2-5; no firm D call. The CDR3 contains 13 residues. V gave up 4 bases and J gave up 2 bases, with 8 bases separating them. The chain's CDR3 is CASSYQRQETQYF. DNA of the CDR3: TGTGCCAGCAGTTATCAGAGGCAAGAGACCCAGTACTTC.

This clonotype was seen at least ten times. The gene calls are TRBV20-1 and TRBJ1-3, with D perhaps matching TRBD1 (5 bases). V was shortened by 0 bases and J by 2 bases, with 14 bases between the two germline ends. Germline assignment: CDR1 DFQATT and CDR2 SNEGSKA (reference sequence). The CDR3 length is 16 residues. The CDR3 nucleotides are TGCAGTGCTAGAGATTTACGCGGGGGACCTGGAAACACCATATATTTT. Encoded protein: CSARDLRGGPGNTIYF.

The chain has TRBV19 and TRBJ1-4; D not resolved. This CDR3 has 13 amino acids. The germline V and J ends were trimmed by 3 bases and 5 bases, with 7 bases remaining between them. Germline-derived CDR1 and CDR2 are LNHDA and SQIVND (reference sequence). The CDR3 DNA reads TGTGCCAGTAGTATGAGGAACAATGAAAAACTGTTTTTT. Protein sequence: CASSMRNNEKLFF.

This clonotype came up many times. The V call is TRBV20-1, the J call TRBJ1-2; 7 bases line up with TRBD1. J lost 4 bases, V lost 5 bases, and 7 bases had no gene match. CDR1 is DFQATT, CDR2 SNEGSKA, per germline (reference sequence). The CDR3 spans 13 residues. CDR3 loop: CSASEGGVYGYTF. The CDR3 DNA reads as TGCAGTGCTTCCGAAGGGGGCGTCTATGGCTACACCTTC.

The rearrangement uses TRBV3-1 and TRBJ1-4; tentatively, D is TRBD1 (5 bases). Between the trimmed V and J ends, which lost 5 bases and 5 bases, there was a span of 12 bases. The germline gives CDR1 LGHDT, CDR2 YNNKEL (reference sequence). There are 14 residues in the CDR3. CDR3 in DNA: TGTGCCAGCAGCACCGGGACGGGCAATGAAAAACTGTTTTTT. Translating it yields CASSTGTGNEKLFF.

This clonotype was detected only a few times. At one end the junction does not follow the germline gene, possibly because of a read error. The genes are TRBV4-1 and TRBJ2-1, with D maybe TRBD1 (6 bases). Germline lookup yields CDR1 MGHRA and CDR2 YSYEKL. The length of the CDR3 is 11 residues. The CDR3 DNA follows: TGCGCCAGCAGCCAAGATAAGGACAGAGTCTTC. Protein: CASSQDKDRVF.

The chain is built from TRBV20-1 and TRBJ1-6; D is unresolved. Trimming cost V 1 base and J 7 bases, with 8 bases left between them. The CDR3 consists of 13 residues. Per the germline V gene, CDR1 is DFQATT and CDR2 is SNEGSKA (reference sequence). The CDR3 DNA reads TGCAGTGCTAGAGCCAGGCAAAATTCACCCCTCCACTTT. Amino acid sequence: CSARARQNSPLHF.

The chain is built from TRBV12-3 or TRBV12-4 and TRBJ2-7; D possibly corresponds to TRBD1 (5 bases). Trimming took 2 bases from V and 12 from J, leaving 20 bases between them. The CDR3 is 14 amino acids. CDR3 coding DNA: TGTGCCAGCAGTTTACTCGCGCTAGACAGCCGCAGGTACTTC. The encoded protein is CASSLLALDSRRYF.